This T cell receptor (beta chain) was documented in a study of blood T cell repertoires in COVID-19. The CDR3 consists of 14 residues. The germline V gene encodes CDR1 SNHLY and CDR2 FYNNEI. V lost 1 base to trimming and J lost 2 bases, with 8 bases between them. Here immunoSEQ multiplex PCR was the method, and the copy in TCRdb shows in-frame clones only, minus some. The table includes some 100,000 clones, roughly 85% detected once. The origin of this receptor is a human donor in a cohort sampled during active COVID-19. The J gene is TRBJ1-1, the V gene TRBV2; TRBD1 might be the D (5 bases). Specimen: peripheral blood. The CDR3 nucleotides are TGTGCCAGCAGTGAAGAGGGGCGCAACACTGAAGCTTTCTTT. Its protein product is CASSEEGRNTEAFF.